Listed below are T cell receptor beta chains from one sample, sequenced in a study of T cell responses to AZD1222 COVID-19 vaccine. Generated by immunoSEQ multiplex PCR, the TCRdb table keeps only in-frame clones and is missing some. This table holds around 200,000 clones, approximately 86% found once. The sample here was peripheral blood, taken on day 0 of AZD1222 vaccination. The receptors originated from an adult in good health. The CDR3 runs from the conserved cysteine through the conserved F or W. Fields, in order: J gene, V gene, D gene, clone size, CDR3 length, CDR3 DNA, CDR3 protein. The D gene is left open where the match is weak. Size tells how often a clone was seen (once, few, many) or the class of an expanded clone, and some rows leave it out.

J gene: TRBJ1-3
V gene: TRBV9
D gene: TRBD1
clone size: NA
CDR3 length: 15
CDR3 DNA: TGTGCCAGCAGCGCGGGGACAGGATCCGGAAACACCATATATTTT
CDR3 protein: CASSAGTGSGNTIYF

J gene: TRBJ1-5
V gene: TRBV12-5
D gene: TRBD1
clone size: NA
CDR3 length: 14
CDR3 DNA: TGTGCTAGTGGTCCTCAGGGGGTCAATCAGCCCCAGCATTTT
CDR3 protein: CASGPQGVNQPQHF

J gene: TRBJ2-3
V gene: TRBV28
D gene: NA
clone size: NA
CDR3 length: 14
CDR3 DNA: TGTGCCAGCAGTTTGGGCGGATCCACAGATACGCAGTATTTT
CDR3 protein: CASSLGGSTDTQYF

J gene: TRBJ1-2
V gene: TRBV28
D gene: NA
clone size: NA
CDR3 length: 13
CDR3 DNA: TGTGCCAGCAGTTCCGGACAGATCTATGGCTACACCTTC
CDR3 protein: CASSSGQIYGYTF

J gene: TRBJ1-1
V gene: TRBV2
D gene: NA
clone size: once
CDR3 length: 10
CDR3 DNA: TGTGCCAGCGCAACGGTGGAAGCTTTCTTT
CDR3 protein: CASATVEAFF

J gene: TRBJ2-2
V gene: TRBV7-8
D gene: TRBD2
clone size: NA
CDR3 length: 16
CDR3 DNA: TGTGCCAGCAGCTTGCCTAGCGGGAGGGGAGCCGGGGAGCTGTTTTTT
CDR3 protein: CASSLPSGRGAGELFF

J gene: TRBJ1-2
V gene: TRBV18
D gene: NA
clone size: NA
CDR3 length: 11
CDR3 DNA: TGTGCCAGCTCACCAAGCGTTGGCTACACCTTC
CDR3 protein: CASSPSVGYTF

J gene: TRBJ2-5
V gene: TRBV4-1
D gene: TRBD2
clone size: once
CDR3 length: 18
CDR3 DNA: TGCGCCAGCAGCTTCGGACTAGCGGGAGGAGGGGGAAGAGGTGGCCAGTACTTC
CDR3 protein: CASSFGLAGGGGRGGQYF

J gene: TRBJ1-5
V gene: TRBV19
D gene: TRBD1
clone size: NA
CDR3 length: 15
CDR3 DNA: TGTGCCAGTACTGGGACAGGGGCAAGCAATCAGCCCCAGCATTTT
CDR3 protein: CASTGTGASNQPQHF

J gene: TRBJ2-2
V gene: TRBV7-2
D gene: NA
clone size: few
CDR3 length: 13
CDR3 DNA: TGTGCCAGCAGCCCCGGGGCACTGGGGGAGCTGTTTTTT
CDR3 protein: CASSPGALGELFF

J gene: TRBJ1-1
V gene: TRBV6-6
D gene: NA
clone size: NA
CDR3 length: 12
CDR3 DNA: TGTGCCAGTAGAGGCGGATCCACTGAAGCTTTCTTT
CDR3 protein: CASRGGSTEAFF

J gene: TRBJ1-2
V gene: TRBV20-1
D gene: NA
clone size: NA
CDR3 length: 13
CDR3 DNA: TGCAGTGCTAGTAGGGAAGGGAACTATGGCTACACCTTC
CDR3 protein: CSASREGNYGYTF

J gene: TRBJ2-7
V gene: TRBV3-1/TRBV3-2
D gene: NA
clone size: NA
CDR3 length: 12
CDR3 DNA: TGTGCCAGCAGTTCTTCCGGGTCCGAGCAGTACTTC
CDR3 protein: CASSSSGSEQYF

J gene: TRBJ2-7
V gene: TRBV28
D gene: NA
clone size: NA
CDR3 length: 15
CDR3 DNA: TGTGCCAGCAGCCCTCCCGGGACAAGGTCCTACGAGCAGTACTTC
CDR3 protein: CASSPPGTRSYEQYF

J gene: TRBJ2-7
V gene: TRBV18
D gene: NA
clone size: NA
CDR3 length: 13
CDR3 DNA: TGTGCCAGCTCACCACGAGCGGGCTACGAGCAGTACTTC
CDR3 protein: CASSPRAGYEQYF

J gene: TRBJ2-3
V gene: TRBV7-2
D gene: TRBD2
clone size: NA
CDR3 length: 15
CDR3 DNA: TGTGCCAGCAGCTTCGTAGGGACTAGCGGAAAGGCGCAGTATTTT
CDR3 protein: CASSFVGTSGKAQYF

J gene: TRBJ1-4
V gene: TRBV7-2
D gene: NA
clone size: NA
CDR3 length: 14
CDR3 DNA: TGTGCCAGCACCTACGGCACTACTAATGAAAAACTGTTTTTT
CDR3 protein: CASTYGTTNEKLFF

J gene: TRBJ2-2
V gene: TRBV28
D gene: NA
clone size: NA
CDR3 length: 14
CDR3 DNA: TGTGCCAGCAGTTTCACCGGGAACACCGGGGAGCTGTTTTTT
CDR3 protein: CASSFTGNTGELFF

J gene: TRBJ2-7
V gene: TRBV7-2
D gene: TRBD2
clone size: NA
CDR3 length: 14
CDR3 DNA: TGTGCCAGCAGCACTAGCGGGGACCACTACGAGCAGTACTTC
CDR3 protein: CASSTSGDHYEQYF

J gene: TRBJ2-7
V gene: TRBV5-4
D gene: TRBD2
clone size: NA
CDR3 length: 18
CDR3 DNA: TGTGCCAGCAGCCTAAAAGGGGTGTTGGCGGGGGGCCCACACGAGCAGTACTTC
CDR3 protein: CASSLKGVLAGGPHEQYF

J gene: TRBJ2-3
V gene: TRBV6-5
D gene: NA
clone size: NA
CDR3 length: 11
CDR3 DNA: TGTGCCAGCAGAACTTCAGATACGCAGTATTTT
CDR3 protein: CASRTSDTQYF

J gene: TRBJ1-1
V gene: TRBV6-5
D gene: NA
clone size: few
CDR3 length: 15
CDR3 DNA: TGTGCCAGCAGTAGCCACAGGGAGGGCAACACTGAAGCTTTCTTT
CDR3 protein: CASSSHREGNTEAFF

J gene: TRBJ1-2
V gene: TRBV18
D gene: NA
clone size: NA
CDR3 length: 13
CDR3 DNA: TGTGCCAGCTCACCCCTAGGGGGTGATGGCTACACCTTC
CDR3 protein: CASSPLGGDGYTF

J gene: TRBJ1-4
V gene: TRBV6-1
D gene: NA
clone size: NA
CDR3 length: 15
CDR3 DNA: TGTGCCAGCAGTGAAACCCGGGGGTTAGGGGAAAAACTGTTTTTT
CDR3 protein: CASSETRGLGEKLFF

J gene: TRBJ1-2
V gene: TRBV20-1
D gene: NA
clone size: NA
CDR3 length: 10
CDR3 DNA: TGCAGTGTCCAGGACTATGGCTACACCTTC
CDR3 protein: CSVQDYGYTF

J gene: TRBJ2-3
V gene: TRBV30
D gene: NA
clone size: NA
CDR3 length: 14
CDR3 DNA: TGTGCCTGGAGTGGTCGAGTCGGCACAGATACGCAGTATTTT
CDR3 protein: CAWSGRVGTDTQYF

J gene: TRBJ2-2
V gene: TRBV4-1
D gene: TRBD2
clone size: once
CDR3 length: 18
CDR3 DNA: TGCGCCAGCAGCCAAGGGGTTGGGCTAGCGGGCGGTCACGGGGAGCTGTTTTTT
CDR3 protein: CASSQGVGLAGGHGELFF

J gene: TRBJ2-7
V gene: TRBV28
D gene: NA
clone size: NA
CDR3 length: 13
CDR3 DNA: TGTGCCAGCAGTTCAGTTAGCTCCTACGAGCAGTACTTC
CDR3 protein: CASSSVSSYEQYF

J gene: TRBJ2-7
V gene: TRBV19
D gene: TRBD2
clone size: NA
CDR3 length: 16
CDR3 DNA: TGTGCCAGTAGTGAACTAGCGGGAGGCGGGAGATACGAGCAGTACTTC
CDR3 protein: CASSELAGGGRYEQYF

J gene: TRBJ2-7
V gene: TRBV3-1/TRBV3-2
D gene: TRBD2
clone size: NA
CDR3 length: 14
CDR3 DNA: TGTGCCAGCAGCCCCTCACGGGGGGTGGACGAGCAGTACTTC
CDR3 protein: CASSPSRGVDEQYF

J gene: TRBJ1-5
V gene: TRBV28
D gene: TRBD1
clone size: NA
CDR3 length: 17
CDR3 DNA: TGTGCCATCAGGATCACAGGGGGCACGGGGGGCAATCAGCCCCAGCATTTT
CDR3 protein: CAIRITGGTGGNQPQHF

J gene: TRBJ2-7
V gene: TRBV5-4
D gene: NA
clone size: NA
CDR3 length: 13
CDR3 DNA: TGTGCCAGCAGTAGACAGTTCTCCTACGAGCAGTACTTC
CDR3 protein: CASSRQFSYEQYF

J gene: TRBJ2-1
V gene: TRBV25-1
D gene: NA
clone size: NA
CDR3 length: 14
CDR3 DNA: TGTGCCAGCAGGGACAGCCTCATCTACAATGAGCAGTTCTTC
CDR3 protein: CASRDSLIYNEQFF

J gene: TRBJ1-2
V gene: TRBV6-5
D gene: NA
clone size: few
CDR3 length: 14
CDR3 DNA: TGTGCCAGCTTACAACGGAGCGGGAACTATGGCTACACCTTC
CDR3 protein: CASLQRSGNYGYTF

J gene: TRBJ2-3
V gene: TRBV29-1
D gene: NA
clone size: once
CDR3 length: 14
CDR3 DNA: TGCAGCGGGGATAGCGGAAGAAGCACAGATACGCAGTATTTT
CDR3 protein: CSGDSGRSTDTQYF

J gene: TRBJ1-5
V gene: TRBV6-5
D gene: NA
clone size: NA
CDR3 length: 15
CDR3 DNA: TGTGCCTCCTACAACCCCGGGGGTAGTAATCAGCCCCAGCATTTT
CDR3 protein: CASYNPGGSNQPQHF

J gene: TRBJ1-1
V gene: TRBV5-1
D gene: NA
clone size: NA
CDR3 length: 12
CDR3 DNA: TGCGCCAGCAGCTTGGCAGGGTTTGAAGCTTTCTTT
CDR3 protein: CASSLAGFEAFF

J gene: TRBJ1-1
V gene: TRBV7-9
D gene: NA
clone size: NA
CDR3 length: 13
CDR3 DNA: TGTGCCAGCAGCCTCCAAGGAGACGTTGAAGCTTTCTTT
CDR3 protein: CASSLQGDVEAFF